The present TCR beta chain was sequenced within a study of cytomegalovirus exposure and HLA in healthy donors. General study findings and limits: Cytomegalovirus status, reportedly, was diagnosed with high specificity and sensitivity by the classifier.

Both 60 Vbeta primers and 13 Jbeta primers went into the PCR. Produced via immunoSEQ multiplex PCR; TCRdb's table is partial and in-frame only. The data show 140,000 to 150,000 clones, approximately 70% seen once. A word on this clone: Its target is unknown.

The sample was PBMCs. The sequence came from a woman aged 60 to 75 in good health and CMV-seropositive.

The CDR3 sequence: CASSPDPRGDIQYF. CDR3 nucleotide sequence: TGTGCCAGCAGCCCGGATCCCAGGGGAGACATTCAGTACTTC. The chain employs TRBV11-3 and TRBJ2-4; weak D call: TRBD1 (6 bases). Germline V gives CDR1 SGHNT, CDR2 YENEEA. V lost 5 bases and J 8 bases, leaving 16 bases between the germline ends. This CDR3 contains 14 residues. Combining the CDR3 with reference TRBV11-3 and TRBJ2-4 gives the whole variable domain EAGVVQSPRYKIIEKKQPVAFWCNPISGHNTLYWYLQNLGQGPELLIRYENEEAVDDSQLPKDRFSAERLKGVDSTLKIQPAELGDSAVYLCASSPDPRGDIQYFGAGTRLSVL.